This T cell receptor (beta chain) comes out of a study of T-cell memory formation after mild COVID-19. Overall study findings and caveats: Clones shrinking from day 15 to 85 showed even CD4/CD8 mixes; later expanders tilted CD4+.

Germline trimming cut 4 bases from V and 3 bases from J; bases unmatched to any gene: 12. The CDR3 covers 16 residues. Germline loops: CDR1 SGHRS, CDR2 YFSETQ. Barcoded TCR alpha and TCR beta cDNA libraries with UMIs came from 5'RACE using constant-segment primers. TCRdb used MiXCR to reprocess the 5' RACE reads, holding one entry per CDR3 protein. The table has roughly 320,000 distinct CDR3 sequences, around 30% seen once. This clonotype appeared once. Antigen: not known. The sequence came from an adult woman who had mild COVID-19 (a few samples of this study predate the infection). Cell type and time point are not known. The sample consisted of PBMCs or a T cell subset sorted from them (not recorded which). The V and J genes are TRBV5-1 and TRBJ2-7; the match to TRBD1 covers 8 bases. CDR3 bases: TGCGCCAGCAGCAGAGGACAGGGTAGGGGCTTCTACGAGCAGTACTTC. Translation: CASSRGQGRGFYEQYF.